This entry is about one T cell receptor beta chain. This table comes from immunoSEQ multiplex PCR, and its TCRdb copy is limited to in-frame clones, with some not included. The profile covers 150,000 to 190,000 clones, with about 93% appearing a single time and 2% to 2.5% taken by the ten largest. Unmatched junction bases numbered 13, after V lost 3 bases and J lost 7 bases. The length of the CDR3 is 18 residues. CDR1 and CDR2 (germline): LGHDT, YNNKEL (reference sequence). The source of the sample is a study of control samples from healthy donors and cancer patients. Sequencing used blood. The sequence was collected from a man aged 50 to 59 in good health. J is TRBJ1-6 and V is TRBV3-1 (or the pseudogene TRBV3-2); 9 nucleotides align to TRBD1. CDR3 sequence: CASSQTPSTGGGNSPLHF. CDR3 nucleotide sequence: TGTGCCAGCAGCCAGACGCCCTCCACAGGGGGCGGGAATTCACCCCTCCACTTT.